The 8 T cell receptor beta chains below come from one sample, sequenced in a study of beta chain features in type 1 diabetes (dated by TCRdb to the late 2010s). Library preparation employed the immunoSEQ multiplex PCR assay. The entire isolated RNA was reverse transcribed using the High Capacity cDNA Reverse Transcription Kit, and thus expressed TCRB transcripts were sequenced. TCRdb retrieved this table from immuneACCESS and kept in-frame rearrangements only. Not all clones are present; in checked studies, unresolved V genes account for under half, and no reason is known for the remainder. This sample gives under 400,000 clones in total; about 19% of them show up just once. The top ten clones comprise roughly 0.045% of the sample. Material for sequencing was naive CD4+ T cells from blood. This specimen's cell subset or site label, per the study, means: true naive CD4+ T cells. The receptors derive from a woman younger than 30 in good health.

The chain has TRBV5-1 and TRBJ2-1; 11 bases agree with TRBD2. The germline CDR1 and CDR2 sequences are SGHRS and YFSETQ. The CDR3 is made up of 17 amino acids. V trimming: 0 bases; J trimming: 1 base; junction bases outside the gene matches: 3. This CDR3 reads CASSLVASGRSYNEQFF. The CDR3 DNA sequence: TGCGCCAGCAGCTTGGTCGCTAGCGGGAGGTCCTACAATGAGCAGTTCTTC.

The V gene is TRBV7-2, the J gene TRBJ2-1; 9 bases agree with TRBD1. The CDR3 covers 15 residues. V shed 5 bases and J 9 bases; nucleotides not matched to a gene: 11. Per germline, CDR1 SGHTA and CDR2 FQGNSA. Written as DNA, the CDR3 is TGTGCCAGCAGCCCGAGAGGAACAGGGGGCGTTGAGCAGTTCTTC. This encodes CASSPRGTGGVEQFF.

This clone was seen more than once but under ten times. The chain has TRBV4-2 and TRBJ2-1, with no clear D. Germline CDR1 is LGHNA and CDR2 is YNFKEQ. Trimming stripped 1 base from V and 5 bases from J, with 15 bases between. The CDR3 extends over 16 amino acids. The CDR3 region is CASSQGILVLNNEQFF. The DNA of the CDR3 is TGTGCCAGCAGCCAAGGAATCCTGGTCCTAAACAATGAGCAGTTCTTC.

The rearrangement joins TRBV11-1 to TRBJ2-3; D is perhaps TRBD2 (5 bases). Trimming pared 5 bases from V and 3 bases from J, leaving 12 bases between. The CDR3 is 14 amino acids. Germline V gene sequence: CDR1 SGHAT, CDR2 FQDESV (reference sequence). CDR3: CASSPPWRTDTQYF. The CDR3 DNA follows: TGTGCCAGCAGCCCGCCTTGGAGGACAGATACGCAGTATTTT.

The rearrangement joins TRBV5-1 to TRBJ1-2, with D perhaps TRBD1 (5 bases). The length of the CDR3 is 15 residues. V lost 2 bases and J lost 8, with 19 bases in between. Germline values: CDR1 SGHRS, CDR2 YFSETQ. For the CDR3, the DNA is TGCGCCAGCAGCTTAGGCAGGGCCTATTCATCCGGCTACACCTTC. Residues: CASSLGRAYSSGYTF.

This clone was observed a few times. The chain carries TRBV30 and TRBJ2-5, with D maybe TRBD2 (5 bases). Germline lookup yields CDR1 GTSNPN and CDR2 SVGIG (reference sequence). The CDR3 sequence is 15 residues long. V lost 1 base, J lost 4 bases, and 16 bases lay in between. For the CDR3, the DNA is TGTGCCTGGAGTGGACGGAAGACGAGGGTAGAGACCCAGTACTTC. This gives the protein CAWSGRKTRVETQYF.

This clone was seen ten or more times. The chain is built from TRBV30 and TRBJ2-6, with D unresolved. The V end lost 3 bases, the J end lost 2 bases, and 5 bases lay between the germline ends. This CDR3 has 13 residues. CDR1 and CDR2 from the germline V gene are GTSNPN and SVGIG (reference sequence). CDR3 in amino acids: CAWSPAGANVLTF. Here the CDR3 DNA reads TGTGCCTGGAGCCCTGCTGGGGCCAACGTCCTGACTTTC.

This clone has more than one count but fewer than ten. The chain links TRBV5-1 to TRBJ2-1, with a weak D call TRBD2 (6 bases). Germline CDR1 SGHRS, CDR2 YFSETQ. This CDR3 has 16 residues. V was trimmed by 5 bases and J by 4 bases, leaving 19 bases between them. This CDR3 reads CASRSTIAAPYNEQFF. In DNA form, the CDR3 reads TGCGCCAGCAGGTCGACTATAGCGGCCCCGTACAATGAGCAGTTCTTC.